The 21 T cell receptor beta chains listed next were all sequenced from one sample in a study of cytomegalovirus exposure and HLA in healthy donors. Sequencing used immunoSEQ multiplex PCR; TCRdb keeps in-frame clones, though not all of them. The sample yields about 69,000 clones, approximately 94% seen once. Sequencing was done on a sample of PBMCs. These receptors were taken from a woman in her late teens or twenties in good health and CMV-seronegative.

The chain links TRBV28 to TRBJ2-5, with 8 bases aligning to TRBD1. There are 15 residues in the CDR3. V trimming: 6 bases; J trimming: 4 bases; junction bases outside the gene matches: 10. Germline V gene lookup returns CDR1 MDHEN and CDR2 SYDVKM. The CDR3 sequence is CASSLPGQGRETQYF. The CDR3 DNA reads as TGTGCCAGCAGCCTTCCCGGACAGGGACGAGAGACCCAGTACTTC.

The V gene is TRBV9, the J gene TRBJ2-1, with 10 bases matching TRBD1. Germline V gene sequence: CDR1 SGDLS, CDR2 YYNGEE. The CDR3 length is 16 residues. Trimming cost V 4 bases and J 3 bases; bases outside gene matches: 7. The CDR3 nucleotides read TGTGCCAGCAGCAAAGGAGGGACAGGGGACTACAATGAGCAGTTCTTC. Translated: CASSKGGTGDYNEQFF.

The chain is built from TRBV28 and TRBJ2-7; maybe TRBD1 (6 bases). Between the trimmed V and J ends, which lost 7 bases and 3 bases, there was a span of 7 bases. The germline V gene encodes CDR1 MDHEN and CDR2 SYDVKM. This CDR3 has 11 residues. The chain's CDR3 is CASKDSYEQYF. CDR3 in DNA: TGTGCCAGCAAGGACAGCTACGAGCAGTACTTC. Full variable domain (rest looked up from reference TRBV28 and TRBJ2-7): DVKVTQSSRYLVKRTGEKVFLECVQDMDHENMFWYRQDPGLGLRLIYFSYDVKMKEKGDIPEGYSVSREKKERFSLILESASTNQTSMYLCASKDSYEQYFGPGTRLTVT.

This clone has a single count. This chain joins TRBV5-6 and TRBJ1-2; D not certain. The V gene's germline CDR1 is SGHDT and CDR2 YYEEEE. The CDR3 totals 12 residues. Trimming left V 1 base short and J 3 bases short, with 4 bases between. The CDR3 DNA reads as TGTGCCAGCAGCTTGCCAGACTATGGCTACACCTTC. It encodes CASSLPDYGYTF. Supplemented by reference TRBV5-6 and TRBJ1-2, the full variable domain reads DAGVTQSPTHLIKTRGQQVTLRCSPKSGHDTVSWYQQALGQGPQFIFQYYEEEERQRGNFPDRFSGHQFPNYSSELNVNALLLGDSALYLCASSLPDYGYTFGSGTRLTVV.

This chain links TRBV5-4 with TRBJ1-2, with D maybe TRBD1 (6 bases). V was clipped by 4 bases and J by 8 bases, with 15 bases between them. The CDR3 spans 13 residues. The germline V gene has CDR1 SGHNT and CDR2 YYREEE (reference sequence). CDR3 loop: CASSHTGNLGYTF. Here the CDR3 DNA reads TGTGCCAGCAGCCACACAGGGAATCTCGGCTACACCTTC. The entire variable domain, with the rest obtained from reference TRBV5-4 and TRBJ1-2, is as follows: ETGVTQSPTHLIKTRGQQVTLRCSSQSGHNTVSWYQQALGQGPQFIFQYYREEENGRGNFPPRFSGLQFPNYSSELNVNALELDDSALYLCASSHTGNLGYTFGSGTRLTVV.

V gene TRBV7-3 combines with J gene TRBJ1-2, with TRBD1 matching 8 bases. V dropped 3 bases and J dropped 8; count of bases not matched to a gene: 5. Germline lookup yields CDR1 SGHTA and CDR2 FQGTGA. This CDR3 spans 13 amino acids. CDR3 nucleotides: TGTGCCAGCAGCTTGGACAGGGAAGGCGGCTACACCTTC. This codes for CASSLDREGGYTF.

This clone was detected once. The chain couples TRBV6-5 to TRBJ2-7, with TRBD1 as a possible D gene (5 bases). Germline loops: CDR1 MNHEY, CDR2 SVGAGI. The CDR3 has 14 amino acids. V was clipped by 6 bases and J by 2 bases, with 14 bases between them. CDR3 bases: TGTGCCAGCAGAAGGACACCCATAACCTACGAGCAGTACTTC. Residues: CASRRTPITYEQYF.

The V call is TRBV19, the J call TRBJ1-1; unclear D gene. V lost 5 bases, J lost 4 bases, and 14 bases lay in between. Looked up from germline, CDR1 is LNHDA and CDR2 is SQIVND (reference sequence). The CDR3 sequence is 14 residues long. The CDR3 sequence: CASSFLGSGTEAFF. CDR3 DNA sequence: TGTGCCAGTAGTTTTTTGGGTAGCGGCACTGAAGCTTTCTTT.

This chain uses TRBV28 with TRBJ2-1, with 8 bases lining up with TRBD2. CDR3 length: 15 residues. The V and J ends lost 6 bases and 1 base, in that order; junction bases with no gene match: 5. Germline V gene data show CDR1 as MDHEN and CDR2 as SYDVKM. The DNA for the CDR3 is TGTGCCAGCAGACCCCCTAGCGGGTCCTACAATGAGCAGTTCTTC. Amino acid sequence: CASRPPSGSYNEQFF.

The CDR3: CGTGTASSGNTIYF. DNA of the CDR3: TGTGGTACAGGGACAGCCTCCTCTGGAAACACCATATATTTT. J is TRBJ1-3 and V is TRBV7-8, with 7 bases aligning to TRBD1. CDR1 SGHVS and CDR2 FQNEAQ come from the germline V gene. The CDR3 is 14 amino acids.

This sequence joins TRBV5-6 and TRBJ2-1, with 12 bases that match TRBD2. Trimming cost V 3 bases and J 9 bases; bases outside gene matches: 7. This CDR3 is 15 amino acids long. In germline, CDR1 is SGHDT, CDR2 YYEEEE. The CDR3: CASSSSGGAVGEQFF. The CDR3, as DNA: TGTGCCAGCAGCTCTAGCGGGGGGGCCGTCGGTGAGCAGTTCTTC.

The chain joins TRBV6-6 to TRBJ2-7; 8 bases line up with TRBD2. This CDR3 contains 15 residues. V trimming: 6 bases; J trimming: 6 bases; junction bases outside the gene matches: 13. Germline V CDR1 and CDR2: MNHNY, SVGAGI (reference sequence). CDR3 in DNA: TGTGCCAGCAGCCTCGCAGCTCGGGGGGGCCCCGAGCAGTACTTC. Translated, it gives CASSLAARGGPEQYF.

This chain connects TRBV4-3 to TRBJ2-3, with 12 bases identical to TRBD2. Germline lookup yields CDR1 LGHNA and CDR2 YSLEER. After removal of 4 bases from V and 1 base from J, the junction contained 0 bases not matched to a gene. The CDR3 spans 15 residues. The CDR3 DNA is TGCGCCAGCAGCCGACTAGCGGGGGGCACAGATACGCAGTATTTT. Amino acids: CASSRLAGGTDTQYF.

This clone has just a few counts. The rearrangement uses TRBV5-1 and TRBJ1-2; no clear D. The V end lost 0 bases, the J end lost 6 bases, and 9 bases lay between the germline ends. This CDR3 is built from 13 residues. Germline V lookup: CDR1 SGHRS, CDR2 YFSETQ. CDR3 sequence: CASSLVFGDGYTF. The DNA of the CDR3 is TGCGCCAGCAGCTTGGTCTTCGGGGATGGCTACACCTTC.

The chain uses TRBV28 and TRBJ2-3; no firm D call. Germline V gives CDR1 MDHEN, CDR2 SYDVKM. V was trimmed by 10 bases and J by 4 bases, leaving 9 bases between them. The CDR3 runs 11 residues. CDR3 sequence (DNA): TGTGCCACCTTAACATCAGATACGCAGTATTTT. Protein: CATLTSDTQYF.

The sample holds one count of this clone. The V and J genes are TRBV6-1 and TRBJ1-3; D remains unclear. Germline lookup yields CDR1 MNHNS and CDR2 SASEGT. V was shortened by 3 bases and J by 0 bases, with 9 bases between the two germline ends. This CDR3 is built from 15 residues. Written as DNA, the CDR3 is TGTGCCAGCAGTGATGGTGAGGGCTCTGGAAACACCATATATTTT. Translating gives CASSDGEGSGNTIYF.

The chain links TRBV11-3 to TRBJ1-1; 8 bases agree with TRBD1. Trimming took 4 bases from V and 0 from J; bases not matched to a gene: 7. CDR1 SGHNT and CDR2 YENEEA come from the germline V gene. CDR3 length: 16 amino acids. CDR3 residues: CASSYQGTGLNTEAFF. CDR3 nucleotide sequence: TGTGCCAGCAGCTACCAAGGGACAGGCCTGAACACTGAAGCTTTCTTT.

The chain joins TRBV19 to TRBJ1-4; D not certain. Trimming removed 4 bases at V and 1 base at J, with 10 bases between. Germline CDR1 and CDR2: LNHDA and SQIVND (reference sequence). CDR3 length: 15 amino acids. CDR3: CASSTRRETNEKLFF. CDR3 bases: TGTGCCAGTAGTACCCGGAGGGAAACTAATGAAAAACTGTTTTTT.

The V call is TRBV6-1, the J call TRBJ2-3; 12 bases map to TRBD2. The CDR3 covers 15 residues. The germline V gene has CDR1 MNHNS and CDR2 SASEGT. After removal of 5 bases from V and 5 bases from J, the junction contained 5 bases not matched to a gene. The CDR3: CASSILAGGIDTQYF. CDR3 DNA: TGTGCCAGCAGTATACTAGCGGGGGGTATAGATACGCAGTATTTT.

The rearrangement uses TRBV2 and TRBJ2-2; maybe TRBD1 (6 bases). V lost 5 bases and J lost 1, with 11 bases in between. The CDR3 sequence is 15 residues long. Germline CDR1 SNHLY, CDR2 FYNNEI. CDR3 coding DNA: TGTGCCAGCAGTCCCGGGACAATGAACACCGGGGAGCTGTTTTTT. This sequence encodes CASSPGTMNTGELFF.

Only one count was recorded for this clone. This chain links TRBV7-8 with TRBJ2-7; no clear D. Trimming stripped 1 base from V and 0 bases from J, with 4 bases between. This CDR3 comprises 13 residues. From germline, CDR1 is SGHVS and CDR2 FQNEAQ. CDR3 nucleotides: TGTGCCAGCAGCTTAGGAGACTCCTACGAGCAGTACTTC. This codes for CASSLGDSYEQYF.